A single sample is the source of the 28 T cell receptor beta chains below, sequenced in a study of spatial heterogeneity in lung cancer. Study-wide results and caveats: Intratumoral expanded alpha and beta TCR counts were found to track tumor mutation counts.

Their antigens are not known. The time point was: sample taken at primary tumor resection. Using its own MiXCR run on the 5' RACE reads, TCRdb lists one record per CDR3 protein. Found here are some 7,800 distinct CDR3 sequences, about 12% of them singletons; the top ten hold roughly 11%. The starting material was lung tumor tissue, obtained at surgery. The receptor source for this set is a male donor with early-stage non-small cell lung cancer.

This clonotype was counted ten times or more. The chain joins TRBV6-5 to TRBJ2-6; 8 nucleotides line up with TRBD2. The germline V gene encodes CDR1 MNHEY and CDR2 SVGAGI. This CDR3 contains 18 residues. Trimming removed 1 base from V and 2 bases from J; junction bases left unmatched: 7. The CDR3 DNA reads TGTGCCAGCAGTTACTTCCCAGCGGGAGATGCTGGGGCCAACGTCCTGACTTTC. Translating it yields CASSYFPAGDAGANVLTF.

This clonotype was counted ten times or more. The gene calls are TRBV5-1 and TRBJ2-1, with 12 bases aligning to TRBD1. The CDR3 sequence is 14 residues long. J gave up 8 bases and V 3 bases, and 3 bases lay outside the gene matches. Per the germline V gene, CDR1 is SGHRS and CDR2 is YFSETQ. The CDR3 loop reads CASSWGQGADEQFF. CDR3 DNA: TGCGCCAGCAGCTGGGGACAGGGGGCTGATGAGCAGTTCTTC.

This clonotype was observed a handful of times. The CDR3 spells CAWSGPSGNQPQHF. CDR3 nucleotides: TGTGCCTGGAGTGGACCCTCCGGCAATCAGCCCCAGCATTTT. The chain carries TRBV30 and TRBJ1-5; D gene ambiguous. The V end was cut by 1 base, the J end by 2 bases, with 9 bases between. Germline-derived CDR1 and CDR2 are GTSNPN and SVGIG (reference sequence). This CDR3 has 14 amino acids.

This clonotype was detected many times. The chain carries TRBV3-1 and TRBJ2-5; the D call may be TRBD1 or TRBD2 (7 bases each). The CDR3 totals 14 residues. Germline V gene sequence: CDR1 LGHDT, CDR2 YNNKEL (reference sequence). Trimming shortened V by 3 bases and J by 3 bases, and 11 bases separated the two germline ends. Here the CDR3 reads CASSHQGGEETQYF. The CDR3 DNA reads as TGTGCCAGCAGCCACCAGGGGGGGGAAGAGACCCAGTACTTC.

This clonotype qualifies as medium-sized. The chain couples TRBV27 to TRBJ2-1; 11 bases agree with TRBD2. The ends lost 8 bases at V and 4 bases at J; junction bases unmatched: 4. The CDR3 extends over 14 amino acids. Germline CDR1 MNHEY, CDR2 SMNVEV (reference sequence). As DNA, the CDR3 is TGTGCCAGCCGCGGGACTAGCGGTTACAATGAGCAGTTCTTC. It encodes CASRGTSGYNEQFF.

By share of the sample, this clonotype is medium-sized. V and J are TRBV6-2 or TRBV6-3 and TRBJ2-1; 13 bases are a match to TRBD2. The trim removed 6 bases at V and 9 bases at J, leaving 14 bases unmatched. The CDR3 is 17 residues long. Germline V CDR1 and CDR2: MNHEY, SVGEGT. The CDR3 here is CASSTDDRLAGGIEQFF. The CDR3 DNA follows: TGTGCCAGCAGCACAGATGACAGACTAGCGGGAGGAATTGAGCAGTTCTTC.

This clonotype is medium-sized within its sample. The rearrangement uses TRBV4-3 and TRBJ1-5, with D possibly being TRBD1 (6 bases). CDR1 LGHNA and CDR2 YSLEER come from the germline V gene. CDR3 length: 16 amino acids. V lost 0 bases and J 6 bases, leaving 15 bases between the germline ends. CDR3 sequence (DNA): TGCGCCAGCAGCCAAGATCTATCGGGGGGCACTCAGCCCCAGCATTTT. Its protein is CASSQDLSGGTQPQHF.

Sample share makes this clonotype large. This rearrangement joins TRBV7-9 to TRBJ2-2; 7 nucleotides agree with TRBD2. The CDR3 loop spans 13 amino acids. V shed 9 bases and J 5 bases; nucleotides not matched to a gene: 6. Germline lookup yields CDR1 SEHNR and CDR2 FQNEAQ (reference sequence). The CDR3 DNA follows: TGTGCCAGGGGCGGGAGTTTTACCGGGGAGCTGTTTTTT. Amino acid sequence: CARGGSFTGELFF. Full variable domain (outside the CDR3, taken from reference TRBV7-9 and TRBJ2-2): DTGVSQNPRHKITKRGQNVTFRCDPISEHNRLYWYRQTLGQGPEFLTYFQNEAQLEKSRLLSDRFSAERPKGSFSTLEIQRTEQGDSAMYLCARGGSFTGELFFGEGSRLTVL.

This clonotype is termed medium-sized. The V and J genes are TRBV10-3 and TRBJ1-3; D not certain. The CDR3 runs 15 residues. Deletions cut 2 bases from V and 0 bases from J, with 8 bases between. Germline V gives CDR1 ENHRY, CDR2 SYGVKD. CDR3 nucleotide sequence: TGTGCCATCAGTGAGGGAACTAGCTCTGGAAACACCATATATTTT. Its translation: CAISEGTSSGNTIYF.

This clonotype was picked up many times. This chain connects TRBV3-1 to TRBJ2-7, with D hard to call. There are 14 residues in the CDR3. Between the trimmed V and J ends, which lost 4 bases and 4 bases, there was a span of 14 bases. The germline CDR1 and CDR2 sequences are LGHDT and YNNKEL (reference sequence). The CDR3 region has the DNA TGTGCCAGCAGCCCGCTTACGACGAGTTACGAGCAGTACTTC. Encoded protein: CASSPLTTSYEQYF.

This clonotype is deemed medium-sized. V gene TRBV19 combines with J gene TRBJ2-7; no clear D gene. Germline CDR1 and CDR2: LNHDA and SQIVND (reference sequence). The CDR3 has 11 amino acids. CDR3 sequence: CLSASYYEQYF. As DNA, the CDR3 is TGTCTGAGTGCCAGCTACTACGAGCAGTACTTC.

This clonotype is medium-sized in the sample. V is TRBV11-2 and J is TRBJ1-1; D uncertain. With 1 base removed from V and 5 bases from J, the gap between germline ends came to 5 bases. The germline V gene has CDR1 SGHAT and CDR2 FQNNGV. This CDR3 is built from 12 residues. The CDR3 reads CASSLVGTEAFF. The CDR3 bases are TGTGCCAGCAGCTTAGTAGGGACTGAAGCTTTCTTT. The whole variable domain, remainder taken from reference TRBV11-2 and TRBJ1-1, is EAGVAQSPRYKIIEKRQSVAFWCNPISGHATLYWYQQILGQGPKLLIQFQNNGVVDDSQLPKDRFSAERLKGVDSTLKIQPAKLEDSAVYLCASSLVGTEAFFGQGTRLTVV.

This clonotype was picked up a small number of times. V usage is TRBV3-1 and J usage is TRBJ1-2; D might be TRBD1 (5 bases). Germline CDR1 reads LGHDT; CDR2 reads YNNKEL (reference sequence). CDR3 size: 14 residues. Deletions cut 4 bases from V and 4 bases from J, with 13 bases between. CDR3 amino acids: CASSPRQYFYGYTF. As DNA, the CDR3 is TGTGCCAGCAGCCCACGACAGTACTTCTATGGCTACACCTTC. Complete variable domain (other parts from reference TRBV3-1 and TRBJ1-2): DTAVSQTPKYLVTQMGNDKSIKCEQNLGHDTMYWYKQDSKKFLKIMFSYNNKELIINETVPNRFSPKSPDKAHLNLHINSLELGDSAVYFCASSPRQYFYGYTFGSGTRLTVV.

This clonotype was detected many times. V is TRBV18 and J is TRBJ1-1, with 7 bases matching TRBD1. The CDR3 length is 18 residues. Germline CDR1 KGHSH, CDR2 LQKENI. Trimming cost V 6 bases and J 0 bases; bases outside gene matches: 16. The CDR3 DNA reads as TGTGCCAGCTCCCCAACCCTCACAGGGGTCTTGGTGAACACTGAAGCTTTCTTT. This encodes CASSPTLTGVLVNTEAFF.

This clonotype was counted many times. This chain links TRBV7-2 with TRBJ2-1, with TRBD2 matching 12 bases. CDR3 size: 15 residues. V shed 3 bases and J 8 bases; nucleotides not matched to a gene: 5. Per the germline V gene, CDR1 is SGHTA and CDR2 is FQGNSA. DNA of the CDR3: TGTGCCAGCAGCTTCTCTAGCGGGAGGGTAGATGAGCAGTTCTTC. This codes for CASSFSSGRVDEQFF.

This clonotype was seen just once. The chain couples TRBV4-2 to TRBJ2-1; D is perhaps TRBD2 (6 bases). The V gene's germline CDR1 is LGHNA and CDR2 YNFKEQ. Trimming stripped 0 bases from V and 12 bases from J, with 9 bases between. There are 12 residues in the CDR3. Here the CDR3 reads CASSQDGDSQFF. CDR3 bases: TGTGCCAGCAGCCAAGATGGGGACTCGCAGTTCTTC.

The V call is TRBV12-3 or TRBV12-4, the J call TRBJ2-7; TRBD2 matches 15 bases. Germline trimming cut 6 bases from V and 6 bases from J; bases unmatched to any gene: 6. This CDR3 spans 15 amino acids. The chain's CDR3 is CASRWGLAGGGEQYF. The CDR3 nucleotides are TGTGCCAGCAGGTGGGGACTAGCGGGAGGCGGCGAGCAGTACTTC.

The table lists this clonotype with many counts. The chain employs TRBV29-1 and TRBJ1-2; weak D call: TRBD1 (5 bases). The germline V gene encodes CDR1 SQVTM and CDR2 ANQGSEA. This CDR3 contains 12 residues. Trimming took 6 bases from V and 6 from J, leaving 14 bases between them. CDR3 sequence reads: CSVMTVLNGYTF. For the CDR3, the DNA is TGCAGCGTAATGACAGTTCTAAATGGCTACACCTTC.

The table lists this clonotype with many counts. The rearrangement links TRBV15 to TRBJ2-5; possibly TRBD2 for D (6 bases). CDR1 and CDR2 from the germline V gene are LNHNV and YYDKDF (reference sequence). The CDR3 consists of 15 residues. V was trimmed by 0 bases and J by 7 bases, leaving 15 bases between them. As DNA, the CDR3 is TGTGCCACCAGCAGAGACCAGGGAGCGGAGGGGACCCAGTACTTC. Translating gives CATSRDQGAEGTQYF.

This clonotype was found many times. The chain joins TRBV5-1 to TRBJ2-3; unclear D gene. Trimming stripped 6 bases from V and 4 bases from J, with 12 bases between. This CDR3 has 13 residues. The germline CDR1 and CDR2 sequences are SGHRS and YFSETQ. CDR3 loop: CASKPTYSDTQYF. CDR3 coding DNA: TGCGCCAGCAAACCGACGTACTCAGATACGCAGTATTTT.

This clonotype was picked up many times. The gene calls are TRBV10-3 and TRBJ2-3, with D tentatively TRBD2 (6 bases). V lost 7 bases and J 6 bases, leaving 20 bases between the germline ends. CDR3 length: 15 residues. The germline V gene encodes CDR1 ENHRY and CDR2 SYGVKD. CDR3 DNA sequence: TGTGCCATCAAGGAGGGCATAGACCTTTTGGATACGCAGTATTTT. Its protein is CAIKEGIDLLDTQYF.

This clonotype was seen more than once but under ten times. The V call is TRBV6-5, the J call TRBJ1-6, with 7 nucleotides matching TRBD1. There are 15 residues in the CDR3. Germline-derived CDR1 and CDR2 are MNHEY and SVGAGI. The V segment lost 4 bases and the J segment 6 bases; nucleotides outside the gene matches: 6. The CDR3 DNA reads TGTGCCAGCAGTTCCGGGACAGCCGTTAATTCACCCCTCCACTTT. Residues: CASSSGTAVNSPLHF.

This clonotype was recorded at least ten times. The rearrangement joins TRBV12-3 or TRBV12-4 to TRBJ2-4, with a tentative D call TRBD1 (6 bases). The ends were cut back, 5 bases at V and 0 bases at J, with 8 bases in the middle. The CDR3 runs to 14 residues. The CDR3 DNA sequence: TGTGCCAGCAGTCTACAGGGAGCCAAAAACATTCAGTACTTC. Protein sequence: CASSLQGAKNIQYF.

By sample fraction, this clonotype is medium-sized (0.01 to 0.1%). In DNA, the CDR3 is TGTGCCAGCAGCCCACTAGCGGGAGGGGGCAATGAGCAGTTCTTC. The encoded protein is CASSPLAGGGNEQFF. This chain connects TRBV11-2 to TRBJ2-1; 13 bases line up with TRBD2. The CDR3 spans 15 residues. The V gene end was trimmed by 5 bases and the J gene end by 6 bases; junction bases not matched to a gene: 4. Germline V gives CDR1 SGHAT, CDR2 FQNNGV.

This chain connects TRBV7-9 to TRBJ1-3; D is uncertain. The CDR3 totals 14 residues. V lost 1 base and J 6 bases, leaving 10 bases between the germline ends. CDR1 and CDR2 from the germline V gene are SEHNR and FQNEAQ (reference sequence). As DNA, the CDR3 is TGTGCCAGCAGCTTAGTCACCGGCGAAAACACCATATATTTT. It translates to CASSLVTGENTIYF. Using reference TRBV7-9 and TRBJ1-3 for the parts outside the CDR3, the full variable domain is DTGVSQNPRHKITKRGQNVTFRCDPISEHNRLYWYRQTLGQGPEFLTYFQNEAQLEKSRLLSDRFSAERPKGSFSTLEIQRTEQGDSAMYLCASSLVTGENTIYFGEGSWLTVV.

This clonotype was picked up many times. The chain employs TRBV20-1 and TRBJ1-5, with D perhaps matching TRBD1 (5 bases). The CDR3 extends over 15 amino acids. From germline, CDR1 is DFQATT and CDR2 SNEGSKA (reference sequence). Between the trimmed V and J ends, which lost 1 base and 5 bases, there was a span of 15 bases. Here the CDR3 DNA reads TGCAGTGCTAGAGCTAGCACAGGCGCGGATCAGCCCCAGCATTTT. Translation gives CSARASTGADQPQHF.

This clonotype has a count of ten or more. This chain connects TRBV7-3 to TRBJ1-1, with TRBD1 as a possible D gene (5 bases). V was pared by 1 base and J by 7 bases, with 10 bases between. CDR3 length equals 13 residues. CDR1 and CDR2 (germline): SGHTA, FQGTGA. CDR3 in amino acids: CASSLSVRGEAFF. In DNA, the CDR3 is TGTGCCAGCAGCTTAAGTGTAAGGGGTGAAGCTTTCTTT.

By sample fraction, this clonotype is medium-sized. J is TRBJ2-7 and V is TRBV20-1, with 9 nucleotides matching TRBD1. J was trimmed by 4 bases and V by 4 bases; bases with no gene match: 2. The CDR3 is 12 residues long. From germline, CDR1 is DFQATT and CDR2 SNEGSKA (reference sequence). The CDR3 loop is CSATDRGYEQYF. CDR3 nucleotides: TGCAGTGCTACGGACAGGGGTTACGAGCAGTACTTC.